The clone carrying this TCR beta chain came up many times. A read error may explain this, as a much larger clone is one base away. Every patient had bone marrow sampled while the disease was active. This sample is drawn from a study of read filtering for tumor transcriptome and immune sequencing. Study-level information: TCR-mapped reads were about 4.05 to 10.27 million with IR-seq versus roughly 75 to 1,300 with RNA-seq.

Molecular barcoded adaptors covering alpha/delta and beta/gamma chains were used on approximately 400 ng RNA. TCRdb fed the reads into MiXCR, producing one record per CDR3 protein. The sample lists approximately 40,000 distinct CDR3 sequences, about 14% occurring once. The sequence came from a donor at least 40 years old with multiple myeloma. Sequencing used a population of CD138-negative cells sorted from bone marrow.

The DNA for the CDR3 is TGTGCCAGCAGTTATCTCAACAATGGGCAGTTCTTC. Its protein is CASSYLNNGQFF. The rearrangement uses TRBV28 and TRBJ2-1; D gene unclear. This CDR3 is built from 12 residues. Germline loops: CDR1 MDHEN, CDR2 SYDVKM.